The 25 T cell receptor beta chains reported below all come from one sample, sequenced in a study of PD-L1 blockade in urothelial cancer. Sequencing used immunoSEQ multiplex PCR; TCRdb keeps in-frame clones, though not all of them. This sample yields 30,000 to 40,000 clones, of which 80% to 95% are seen a single time; more than 6.5% belongs to the top ten. Material: PBMCs, obtained around atezolizumab (anti-PD-L1) treatment. The receptors originated from a man between 65 and 79 years old with urothelial cancer.

This clone was counted between two and nine times. The CDR3 region is CASSRGSTEAFF. The CDR3 bases are TGTGCCAGCTCCAGGGGTAGCACTGAAGCTTTCTTT. The rearrangement links TRBV19 to TRBJ1-1; D might be TRBD1 (6 bases). CDR1 LNHDA and CDR2 SQIVND come from the germline V gene (reference sequence). V was pared by 9 bases and J by 4 bases, with 12 bases between. The CDR3 consists of 12 residues. The full variable domain, completed using reference TRBV19 and TRBJ1-1, is DGGITQSPKYLFRKEGQNVTLSCEQNLNHDAMYWYRQDPGQGLRLIYYSQIVNDFQKGDIAEGYSVSREKKESFPLTVTSAQKNPTAFYLCASSRGSTEAFFGQGTRLTVV.

The chain combines TRBV6-4 with TRBJ2-3; D is perhaps TRBD2 (5 bases). CDR3 size: 18 residues. The germline CDR1 and CDR2 sequences are MRHNA and SNTAGT. V shed 7 bases and J shed 1 base, with 24 bases lying between them. The CDR3 loop is CASTRGPRCGGRTDTQYF. The CDR3 DNA follows: TGTGCCAGCACCAGAGGACCGAGGTGTGGAGGTCGCACAGATACGCAGTATTTT.

The chain links TRBV7-3 to TRBJ2-1, with D unclear. Germline loops: CDR1 SGHTA, CDR2 FQGTGA. The CDR3 totals 12 residues. Deletions cut 4 bases from V and 9 bases from J, with 10 bases between. The CDR3 DNA follows: TGTGCCAGCAGCTCCTACTCTGGTGAGCAGTTCTTC. This codes for CASSSYSGEQFF.

This chain uses TRBV27 with TRBJ1-5, with 9 bases lining up with TRBD1. V lost 0 bases to trimming and J lost 4 bases; unmatched junction nucleotides: 7. The CDR3 extends over 17 amino acids. Per the germline V gene, CDR1 is MNHEY and CDR2 is SMNVEV (reference sequence). The CDR3, as DNA: TGTGCCAGCAGTTTATCTTTGGGACAGGGCTCTAATCAGCCCCAGCATTTT. The encoded protein is CASSLSLGQGSNQPQHF.

This chain links TRBV27 with TRBJ1-4; unclear D gene. Trimming removed 2 bases at V and 10 bases at J, with 14 bases between. The germline CDR1 and CDR2 sequences are MNHEY and SMNVEV (reference sequence). CDR3 length: 14 residues. CDR3 DNA sequence: TGTGCCAGCAGTTTAATGGGTCCTGAGCGAAAACTGTTTTTT. Encoded protein: CASSLMGPERKLFF.

In this sample, this clone turned up once. The chain links TRBV6-5 to TRBJ2-2; 8 bases agree with TRBD2. The germline V gene has CDR1 MNHEY and CDR2 SVGAGI. The CDR3 extends over 16 amino acids. V was clipped by 4 bases and J by 4 bases; unmatched bases: 8. As DNA, the CDR3 is TGTGCCAGCAGTTGGCGGCGGGAGGTGGGCACCGGGGAGCTGTTTTTT. The encoded protein is CASSWRREVGTGELFF.

This rearrangement joins TRBV20-1 to TRBJ2-7; D is perhaps TRBD2 (5 bases). The CDR3 runs 11 residues. Germline V gives CDR1 DFQATT, CDR2 SNEGSKA (reference sequence). The ends were cut back, 5 bases at V and 4 bases at J, with 9 bases in the middle. The CDR3 DNA follows: TGCAGTGCTCCTCGGGGATACGAGCAGTACTTC. Its protein is CSAPRGYEQYF.

The V call is TRBV9, the J call TRBJ2-3, with D maybe TRBD1 (5 bases). Germline values: CDR1 SGDLS, CDR2 YYNGEE. CDR3 length equals 14 residues. V shed 0 bases and J shed 2 bases, with 7 bases lying between them. CDR3 sequence reads: CASSVGGFTDTQYF. CDR3 in DNA: TGTGCCAGCAGCGTAGGGGGCTTCACAGATACGCAGTATTTT.

The genes are TRBV5-5 and TRBJ2-1, with 10 positions matching TRBD2. The trim removed 4 bases at V and 2 bases at J, leaving 9 bases unmatched. Germline CDR1 reads SGHKS; CDR2 reads YYEKEE (reference sequence). This CDR3 is 17 amino acids long. CDR3 region: CASSQRWTSGPYNEQFF. For the CDR3, the DNA is TGTGCCAGCAGCCAAAGATGGACTAGCGGTCCCTACAATGAGCAGTTCTTC. The complete variable domain, with remaining parts taken from reference TRBV5-5 and TRBJ2-1, reads DAGVTQSPTHLIKTRGQQVTLRCSPISGHKSVSWYQQVLGQGPQFIFQYYEKEERGRGNFPDRFSARQFPNYSSELNVNALLLGDSALYLCASSQRWTSGPYNEQFFGPGTRLTVL.

The V call is TRBV7-9, the J call TRBJ2-1, with D unclear. CDR3 length: 14 amino acids. Trimming removed 2 bases from V and 5 bases from J, with 10 bases in between. Germline V gives CDR1 SEHNR, CDR2 FQNEAQ (reference sequence). The CDR3 DNA is TGTGCCAGCAGCTTATCGTCTGTTCACAATGAGCAGTTCTTC. Encoded protein: CASSLSSVHNEQFF.

The chain carries TRBV19 and TRBJ1-2; D may be TRBD1 (6 bases). Trimming took off 3 bases at V and 10 bases at J, with 18 bases between the two ends. Germline V CDR1 and CDR2: LNHDA, SQIVND (reference sequence). This CDR3 contains 14 residues. CDR3 DNA: TGTGCCAGTAGTATTAACACAGGGCTGCCTATCTACACCTTC. Its protein product is CASSINTGLPIYTF.

This sequence joins TRBV7-2 and TRBJ2-6; TRBD2 is a possible D gene (6 bases). The V end was cut by 8 bases, the J end by 0 bases, with 17 bases between. This CDR3 region has 17 residues. Germline V CDR1 and CDR2: SGHTA, FQGNSA. The CDR3 region is CASAPGRGLSGANVLTF. In DNA, the CDR3 is TGTGCCAGCGCACCGGGACGGGGACTCTCTGGGGCCAACGTCCTGACTTTC. The variable domain in full, completed from reference TRBV7-2 and TRBJ2-6, reads GAGVSQSPSNKVTEKGKDVELRCDPISGHTALYWYRQSLGQGLEFLIYFQGNSAPDKSGLPSDRFSAERTGGSVSTLTIQRTQQEDSAVYLCASAPGRGLSGANVLTFGAGSRLTVL.

The chain has TRBV4-1 and TRBJ2-7; 11 bases are a match to TRBD2. The CDR3 is made up of 17 amino acids. The germline V gene has CDR1 MGHRA and CDR2 YSYEKL. Unmatched junction bases numbered 8, after V lost 4 bases and J lost 0 bases. The CDR3 spells CASSPFFSGRASYEQYF. The CDR3, as DNA: TGCGCCAGCAGCCCATTTTTTAGCGGGAGGGCCTCCTACGAGCAGTACTTC.

The V gene is TRBV6-5, the J gene TRBJ2-1; 8 bases line up with TRBD2. Trimming cost V 6 bases and J 8 bases; bases outside gene matches: 6. The CDR3 consists of 13 residues. The germline gives CDR1 MNHEY, CDR2 SVGAGI. The CDR3 spells CASRESGSYEQFF. CDR3 bases: TGTGCCAGCAGGGAGAGCGGGAGCTATGAGCAGTTCTTC.

This clone was seen only once. The chain combines TRBV10-2 with TRBJ1-2; TRBD1 might be the D (5 bases). CDR1 and CDR2 from the germline V gene are WSHSY and SAAADI. The CDR3 sequence is 16 residues long. Trimming shortened V by 3 bases and J by 3 bases, and 17 bases separated the two germline ends. The CDR3 loop is CASSERGDSFYYGYTF. CDR3 DNA sequence: TGCGCCAGCAGTGAACGGGGGGACTCCTTTTACTATGGCTACACCTTC.

The chain uses TRBV28 and TRBJ2-7; no reliable D call. The germline V gene encodes CDR1 MDHEN and CDR2 SYDVKM. CDR3 size: 11 residues. V was pared by 6 bases and J by 7 bases, with 10 bases between. DNA for the CDR3: TGTGCCAGCAGCCCCGGGTGGGAGCAGTACTTC. It is translated as CASSPGWEQYF.

This rearrangement joins TRBV10-3 to TRBJ2-7; 7 positions match TRBD1. The CDR3 loop spans 12 amino acids. J gave up 5 bases and V 4 bases, and 2 bases lay outside the gene matches. Per germline, CDR1 ENHRY and CDR2 SYGVKD. CDR3 protein: CAISVGGDEQYF. CDR3 DNA sequence: TGTGCCATCAGTGTAGGGGGCGACGAGCAGTACTTC.

The chain recombines TRBV28 with TRBJ1-1, with D possibly matching TRBD1 (5 bases). Looked up from germline, CDR1 is MDHEN and CDR2 is SYDVKM. The CDR3 covers 13 residues. V was trimmed by 3 bases and J by 11 bases, leaving 16 bases between them. The DNA of the CDR3 is TGTGCCAGCAGTTTCACGGGGCGCGGGGGGGCTTTCTTT. Translating gives CASSFTGRGGAFF.

V usage is TRBV9 and J usage is TRBJ2-7, with 10 bases lining up with TRBD2. This CDR3 is built from 16 residues. Germline lookup yields CDR1 SGDLS and CDR2 YYNGEE. V was pared by 0 bases and J by 2 bases, with 5 bases of the junction left unmatched. CDR3 coding DNA: TGTGCCAGCAGCGTAGGACTAGCGGGCCCACCCTACGAGCAGTACTTC. Residues: CASSVGLAGPPYEQYF.

J is TRBJ2-7 and V is TRBV27, with 10 bases lining up with TRBD2. The CDR3 runs to 14 residues. The junction had 1 base not matched to a gene; V was cut back by 5 bases and J by 0 bases. Germline CDR1 is MNHEY and CDR2 is SMNVEV (reference sequence). In DNA, the CDR3 is TGTGCCAGCAGTCTAGCGGGAGCCTCCTACGAGCAGTACTTC. This codes for CASSLAGASYEQYF.

The chain combines TRBV5-1 with TRBJ2-1, with 7 bases that match TRBD2. V gave up 4 bases and J gave up 5 bases; unmatched junction bases: 9. This CDR3 has 15 residues. Germline CDR1 is SGHRS and CDR2 is YFSETQ. The CDR3 region is CASSPPGGQNNEQFF. Here the CDR3 DNA reads TGCGCCAGCAGCCCTCCGGGAGGCCAAAACAATGAGCAGTTCTTC.

This rearrangement joins TRBV2 to TRBJ2-1, with D tentatively TRBD2 (6 bases). Per germline, CDR1 SNHLY and CDR2 FYNNEI. There are 14 residues in the CDR3. Between the trimmed V and J ends, which lost 7 bases and 5 bases, there was a span of 15 bases. The CDR3 protein is CASKIRESDNEQFF. The CDR3 nucleotides read TGTGCCAGCAAAATACGGGAGTCTGACAATGAGCAGTTCTTC. Drawing the rest from reference TRBV2 and TRBJ2-1, the complete variable domain is EPEVTQTPSHQVTQMGQEVILRCVPISNHLYFYWYRQILGQKVEFLVSFYNNEISEKSEIFDDQFSVERPDGSNFTLKIRSTKLEDSAMYFCASKIRESDNEQFFGPGTRLTVL.

This rearrangement joins TRBV19 to TRBJ2-1; 10 bases map to TRBD2. Germline CDR1 and CDR2: LNHDA and SQIVND (reference sequence). The CDR3 spans 15 residues. V trimming: 4 bases; J trimming: 0 bases; junction bases outside the gene matches: 0. The CDR3 DNA sequence: TGTGCCAGTAGTAGGACTAGCGGCTCCTACAATGAGCAGTTCTTC. Translation gives CASSRTSGSYNEQFF. Using reference TRBV19 and TRBJ2-1 for the parts outside the CDR3, the full variable domain is DGGITQSPKYLFRKEGQNVTLSCEQNLNHDAMYWYRQDPGQGLRLIYYSQIVNDFQKGDIAEGYSVSREKKESFPLTVTSAQKNPTAFYLCASSRTSGSYNEQFFGPGTRLTVL.

The V and J genes are TRBV6-1 and TRBJ2-3, with D unclear. Trimming removed 5 bases at V and 4 bases at J, with 10 bases between. Germline V lookup: CDR1 MNHNS, CDR2 SASEGT. The CDR3 has 13 residues. CDR3 sequence: CASSSRVSDTQYF. CDR3 sequence (DNA): TGTGCCAGCAGTAGCCGGGTGTCAGATACGCAGTATTTT.

The chain couples TRBV7-9 to TRBJ2-1; 11 nucleotides line up with TRBD2. The CDR3 is 15 residues long. Germline CDR1 SEHNR, CDR2 FQNEAQ (reference sequence). V shed 5 bases, J shed 2 bases, and the junction held 2 bases outside the gene matches. The CDR3 protein is CASSPTSGAYNEQFF. DNA of the CDR3: TGTGCCAGCAGCCCGACTAGCGGGGCCTACAATGAGCAGTTCTTC.